In its sample, the clone carrying this TCR beta chain was seen a few times. Germline CDR1 is ENHRY and CDR2 is SYGVKD. This CDR3 has 13 amino acids. V lost 0 bases and J lost 4, with 6 bases in between. This sample stems from a study of beta chain features in type 1 diabetes. Expressed TCRB transcripts were sequenced because the entire RNA isolate underwent reverse transcription. The table came from immunoSEQ multiplex PCR; TCRdb's copy has only in-frame clones and leaves some out. The table lists around 310,000 clones, more than 9.5% of them singletons. Cell sorting via CD45RO/CCR7/CD25/CD127/CD95/CD27 was performed to obtain CD4+ naive, central memory, regulatory and stem cell-like memory cells.

This clonotype originated in a woman aged 25 to 39 in good health. The sequenced sample consisted of naive CD4+ T cells from blood. The J gene is TRBJ1-1, the V gene TRBV10-3, with unresolved D. The CDR3 region has the DNA TGTGCCATCAGTGAGTCGTTCAGCACTGAAGCTTTCTTT. Translated: CAISESFSTEAFF.